Below, 17 T cell receptor beta chains from the same sample are listed, as sequenced in a study of shared clonotypes between healthy human individuals. Only in-frame clones appear in the TCRdb table, and some are missing; sequencing was by immunoSEQ multiplex PCR. The sample holds over 850,000 clones, about four fifths seen once. Sequences were obtained from memory CD4+ T cells from PBMCs. Documented subset: CD45RA-negative fraction. Every receptor here comes from a man aged 18 to 29 in good health. Some clones in this sample may be carry-over from other donors' samples.

The V gene is TRBV10-3, the J gene TRBJ2-5, with 8 bases identical to TRBD2. The CDR3 sequence is 18 residues long. Per the germline V gene, CDR1 is ENHRY and CDR2 is SYGVKD. Losses at the gene ends were 4 bases for V and 5 bases for J; bases not matched to a gene: 18. The CDR3 bases are TGTGCCATCAGTGCACTGTTGGCGGGAGGCCCCATAGGTGAGACCCAGTACTTC. It is translated as CAISALLAGGPIGETQYF.

The gene calls are TRBV5-4 and TRBJ2-1; D is possibly TRBD1 or TRBD2 (5 bases each). The length of the CDR3 is 18 residues. Trimming left V 7 bases short and J 6 bases short, with 29 bases between. Germline CDR1 is SGHNT and CDR2 is YYREEE (reference sequence). The CDR3 loop reads CASGRGGGRTPLINEQFF. The CDR3 bases are TGTGCCAGCGGTCGGGGCGGCGGAAGAACTCCCCTTATCAATGAGCAGTTCTTC.

About this clone itself: A much larger clone differs from this one at a single base, so this may be a read error. This chain connects TRBV5-4 to TRBJ1-1; tentatively, D is TRBD1 (6 bases). Germline CDR1 SGHNT, CDR2 YYREEE (reference sequence). V was cut by 4 bases and J by 4 bases, with 17 bases left in between. The CDR3 totals 15 residues. The CDR3 DNA sequence: TGTGCCAGCAGCGGGGGCGGGGCAACGAGCACTGAAGCTTTCTTT. This gives the protein CASSGGGATSTEAFF.

The chain joins TRBV4-1 to TRBJ2-2; D assignment may be TRBD1 or TRBD2 (6 bases each). V lost 4 bases, J lost 5 bases, and 20 bases lay in between. This CDR3 contains 17 residues. Germline CDR1 reads MGHRA; CDR2 reads YSYEKL. CDR3: CASSLSGGTSRTGELFF. CDR3 DNA sequence: TGCGCCAGCAGCCTCTCCGGGGGCACTTCGAGGACCGGGGAGCTGTTTTTT.

The chain links TRBV28 to TRBJ1-5; D unresolved. The germline V gene has CDR1 MDHEN and CDR2 SYDVKM. The V gene lost 5 bases and the J gene lost 7 bases, with 12 bases spanning the gap. The CDR3 is 13 residues long. CDR3 in DNA: TGTGCCAGCAGTCCGAACCGCGGCCAGCCCCAGCATTTT. This encodes CASSPNRGQPQHF.

The J gene is TRBJ1-4, the V gene TRBV10-3; possibly TRBD1 for D (5 bases). The CDR3 is made up of 15 amino acids. Germline V lookup: CDR1 ENHRY, CDR2 SYGVKD. Trimming stripped 10 bases from V and 5 bases from J, with 20 bases between. The CDR3 sequence is CASRPQDGKNEKLFF. CDR3 bases: TGTGCCAGTCGTCCACAGGACGGGAAGAATGAAAAACTGTTTTTT.

The sample holds many counts of this clone. This CDR3 is also generated by other DNA sequences in the sample. The V call is TRBV5-1, the J call TRBJ1-1; 7 bases match TRBD1. From germline, CDR1 is SGHRS and CDR2 YFSETQ. J lost 0 bases, V lost 3 bases, and 2 bases had no gene match. The CDR3 has 14 residues. The CDR3 DNA sequence: TGCGCCAGCAGCTCGGGACAGCTGAACACTGAAGCTTTCTTT. Its translation: CASSSGQLNTEAFF.

This chain joins TRBV4-2 and TRBJ2-3; 14 bases match TRBD2. The CDR3 has 18 amino acids. The germline CDR1 and CDR2 sequences are LGHNA and YNFKEQ. V lost 4 bases, J lost 1 base, and 7 bases stayed unmatched. CDR3: CASSRSETSGRGTDTQYF. CDR3 coding DNA: TGTGCCAGCAGCCGATCGGAGACTAGCGGGAGGGGCACAGATACGCAGTATTTT.

The CDR3 DNA sequence: TGTGCCAGCAGTCGGACAGGGAGGTACACCGGGGAGCTGTTTTTT. It is translated as CASSRTGRYTGELFF. This chain connects TRBV27 to TRBJ2-2; 8 nucleotides agree with TRBD1. From germline, CDR1 is MNHEY and CDR2 SMNVEV (reference sequence). This CDR3 spans 15 amino acids. Unmatched junction bases numbered 5, after V lost 5 bases and J lost 3 bases.

In its sample, this clone was seen once. The rearrangement uses TRBV4-3 and TRBJ2-3; no definite D call. There are 13 residues in the CDR3. The V gene lost 1 base and the J gene lost 5 bases, with 7 bases spanning the gap. Germline-derived CDR1 and CDR2 are LGHNA and YSLEER. CDR3 amino acids: CASSQVLVDTQYF. CDR3 DNA sequence: TGCGCCAGCAGCCAAGTCCTAGTAGATACGCAGTATTTT.

This sequence joins TRBV6-6 and TRBJ1-2; a weak D match, TRBD1 (5 bases). In germline, CDR1 is MNHNY, CDR2 SVGAGI (reference sequence). The CDR3 contains 13 residues. V was shortened by 2 bases and J by 5 bases, with 9 bases between the two germline ends. The CDR3 loop is CASSYGTLYGYTF. Here the CDR3 DNA reads TGTGCCAGCAGTTACGGGACTCTTTATGGCTACACCTTC.

This chain connects TRBV11-2 to TRBJ2-1; 8 nucleotides line up with TRBD2. V lost 2 bases and J lost 7; bases outside the gene matches: 4. Germline V gene lookup returns CDR1 SGHAT and CDR2 FQNNGV. The CDR3 runs 14 residues. The CDR3 spells CASSLTGGGNEQFF. CDR3 nucleotides: TGTGCCAGCAGCTTAACGGGAGGGGGGAATGAGCAGTTCTTC.

The rearrangement joins TRBV20-1 to TRBJ2-7; the D is unclear. V lost 5 bases and J lost 6, with 11 bases in between. The V gene's germline CDR1 is DFQATT and CDR2 SNEGSKA (reference sequence). The CDR3 totals 11 residues. DNA for the CDR3: TGCAGTGCTCATTCCGCTGGCGAGCAGTACTTC. It yields the protein CSAHSAGEQYF.

The V call is TRBV28, the J call TRBJ1-5, with TRBD1 matching 7 bases. Trimming took 3 bases from V and 3 from J; bases not matched to a gene: 5. Per germline, CDR1 MDHEN and CDR2 SYDVKM. The CDR3 is 15 amino acids. The CDR3 nucleotides are TGTGCCAGCAGTTTGAGACAGGGCTACAATCAGCCCCAGCATTTT. Translated, it gives CASSLRQGYNQPQHF. Using reference TRBV28 and TRBJ1-5 for the parts outside the CDR3, the full variable domain is DVKVTQSSRYLVKRTGEKVFLECVQDMDHENMFWYRQDPGLGLRLIYFSYDVKMKEKGDIPEGYSVSREKKERFSLILESASTNQTSMYLCASSLRQGYNQPQHFGDGTRLSIL.

This clone occurred once. The V call is TRBV5-8, the J call TRBJ2-7; tentatively, D is TRBD1 (6 bases). V was cut by 0 bases and J by 3 bases, with 13 bases left in between. CDR1 and CDR2 from the germline V gene are SGHTS and YDEGEE. There are 15 residues in the CDR3. This chain's CDR3 is CASSLGTGQFYEQYF. The CDR3 DNA sequence: TGTGCCAGCAGCTTGGGGACCGGACAGTTCTACGAGCAGTACTTC.

This clone has a handful of counts. CDR3 DNA: TGTGCCAGTAGTATCGATAGAGCGGGAGTCTCCTACAATGAGCAGTTCTTC. This sequence encodes CASSIDRAGVSYNEQFF. The chain uses TRBV19 and TRBJ2-1; TRBD2 agrees at 8 bases. This CDR3 has 17 amino acids. V was clipped by 3 bases and J by 0 bases; unmatched bases: 7. Germline CDR1 and CDR2: LNHDA and SQIVND (reference sequence).

The table lists this clone with a few counts. V gene TRBV6-1 combines with J gene TRBJ1-2; D possibly corresponds to TRBD1 (6 bases). The CDR3 covers 14 residues. Germline assignment: CDR1 MNHNS and CDR2 SASEGT. Trimming removed 3 bases from V and 5 bases from J, with 13 bases in between. The CDR3 region is CASSDIQGRYGYTF. The CDR3 DNA is TGTGCCAGCAGTGATATACAGGGACGGTATGGCTACACCTTC.